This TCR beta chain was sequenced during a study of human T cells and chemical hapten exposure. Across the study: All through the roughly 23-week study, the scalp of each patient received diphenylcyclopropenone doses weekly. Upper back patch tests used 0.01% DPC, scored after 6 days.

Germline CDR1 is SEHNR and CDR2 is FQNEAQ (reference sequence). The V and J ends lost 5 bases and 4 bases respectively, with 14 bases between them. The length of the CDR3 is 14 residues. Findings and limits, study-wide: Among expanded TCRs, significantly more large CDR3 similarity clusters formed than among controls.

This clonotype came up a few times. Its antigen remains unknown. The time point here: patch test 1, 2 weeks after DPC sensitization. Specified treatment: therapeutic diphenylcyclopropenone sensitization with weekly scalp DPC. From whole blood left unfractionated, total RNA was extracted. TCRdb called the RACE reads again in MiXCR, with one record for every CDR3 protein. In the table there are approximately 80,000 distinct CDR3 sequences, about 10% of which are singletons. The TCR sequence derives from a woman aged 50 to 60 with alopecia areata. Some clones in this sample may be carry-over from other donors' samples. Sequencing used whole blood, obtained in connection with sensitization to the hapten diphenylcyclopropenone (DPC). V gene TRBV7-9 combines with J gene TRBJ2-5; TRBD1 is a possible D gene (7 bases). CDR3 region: CASSTRQGGETQYF. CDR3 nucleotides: TGTGCCAGCAGCACCCGACAGGGAGGAGAGACCCAGTACTTC.